One and the same sample provided the 30 T cell receptor beta chains below, sequenced in a study of Graves' ophthalmopathy and Graves' hyperthyroidism. CDR3 regions of TCR beta were amplified from RNA transcripts. Following a first-round RT-PCR that used HTBI primers, a second-round multiplex PCR was carried out. TCRdb re-derived calls from the multiplex PCR reads in MiXCR, one entry per CDR3 protein. The sample consists of more than 1,000,000 distinct CDR3 sequences, less than 45% of them appearing once. Source material: peripheral blood or thyroid tissue (not recorded which). Receptor source: an adult man with Graves' hyperthyroidism.

This clonotype was detected many times. This rearrangement joins TRBV7-2 to TRBJ2-5, with D perhaps given as TRBD1 or TRBD2 (5 bases each). Between the trimmed V and J ends, which lost 6 bases and 2 bases, there was a span of 13 bases. This CDR3 comprises 14 residues. CDR1 SGHTA and CDR2 FQGNSA come from the germline V gene. The CDR3 DNA sequence: TGTGCCAGCAGGCTCCCGGGACGGCAAGAGACCCAGTACTTC. Translated, it gives CASRLPGRQETQYF.

This clonotype has more than one count but fewer than ten. This chain connects TRBV29-1 to TRBJ2-7, with D perhaps matching TRBD1 (5 bases). In germline, CDR1 is SQVTM, CDR2 ANQGSEA. The CDR3 has 14 residues. Between the trimmed V and J ends, which lost 5 bases and 1 base, there was a span of 15 bases. The CDR3 coding sequence is TGCAGCGTTAATAGTCTCTCAGGGTCCTACGAGCAGTACTTC. Translated, it gives CSVNSLSGSYEQYF.

CDR3 DNA: TGTGCCAGCAGAGCCACAGGGGGCGCAGGACAGCCCCAGCATTTT. Residues: CASRATGGAGQPQHF. V is TRBV6-1 and J is TRBJ1-5, with 9 positions matching TRBD1. The CDR3 extends over 15 amino acids. The germline gives CDR1 MNHNS, CDR2 SASEGT. V lost 6 bases to trimming and J lost 7 bases; unmatched junction nucleotides: 10.

This clonotype was observed a few times. The gene calls are TRBV20-1 and TRBJ2-7; 9 bases align to TRBD2. The CDR3 spans 15 residues. The J segment lost 5 bases and the V segment lost 6 bases, leaving 14 bases of the junction unmatched. CDR1 and CDR2 (germline): DFQATT, SNEGSKA (reference sequence). The CDR3 region is CSAPGGSGSIHEQYF. CDR3 DNA: TGCAGTGCGCCCGGAGGTAGCGGGAGTATCCACGAGCAGTACTTC.

This clonotype was counted at least ten times. The J gene is TRBJ2-5, the V gene TRBV5-5; D may be TRBD1 (6 bases). Germline V gene sequence: CDR1 SGHKS, CDR2 YYEKEE (reference sequence). V lost 0 bases and J 3 bases, leaving 12 bases between the germline ends. The CDR3 contains 15 residues. CDR3 sequence reads: CASSLGGRWEETQYF. The CDR3 region has the DNA TGTGCCAGCAGCTTGGGGGGGCGCTGGGAAGAGACCCAGTACTTC.

The chain carries TRBV12-3 or TRBV12-4 and TRBJ2-7; D remains unclear. Trimming removed 1 base at V and 0 bases at J, with 10 bases between. CDR3 length: 15 residues. The CDR3 loop is CASSLDRPSSYEQYF. CDR3 sequence (DNA): TGTGCCAGCAGTTTAGACAGACCGAGCTCCTACGAGCAGTACTTC.

The chain joins TRBV29-1 to TRBJ2-5, with 8 bases matching TRBD1. Germline CDR1 is SQVTM and CDR2 is ANQGSEA. The CDR3 runs 11 residues. The junction had 9 bases not matched to a gene; V was cut back by 7 bases and J by 11 bases. CDR3 sequence: CSADRGAGQYF. The CDR3 DNA sequence: TGCAGCGCAGACAGGGGCGCTGGGCAGTACTTC.

In DNA, the CDR3 is TGTGCCAGCAGTTCTAGGACAGGGGTGTCCTACGAGCAGTACTTC. Encoded protein: CASSSRTGVSYEQYF. The V call is TRBV12-3 or TRBV12-4, the J call TRBJ2-7; the match to TRBD1 covers 9 bases. This CDR3 region has 15 residues. Losses at the gene ends were 4 bases for V and 1 base for J; bases not matched to a gene: 5.

The CDR3 loop is CASSSGTLSGNTIYF. The CDR3 bases are TGTGCCAGCAGTTCCGGGACCCTCTCTGGAAACACCATATATTTT. This chain links TRBV7-8 with TRBJ1-3, with D perhaps TRBD1 (5 bases). The CDR3 has 15 residues. Germline V gives CDR1 SGHVS, CDR2 FQNEAQ. Trimming took 6 bases from V and 0 from J, leaving 12 bases between them. Drawing the rest from reference TRBV7-8 and TRBJ1-3, the complete variable domain is GAGVSQSPRYKVAKRGQDVALRCDPISGHVSLFWYQQALGQGPEFLTYFQNEAQLDKSGLPSDRFFAERPEGSVSTLKIQRTQQEDSAVYLCASSSGTLSGNTIYFGEGSWLTVV.

This clonotype has only one observation. A much larger clonotype is one base distant, so this may be a read error. The CDR3 does not close with the conserved phenylalanine or tryptophan, likely indicating a read error. The chain carries TRBV29-1 and TRBJ1-1; 7 nucleotides match TRBD1. The CDR3 covers 15 residues. Per the germline V gene, CDR1 is SQVTM and CDR2 is ANQGSEA. The V and J ends lost 6 bases and 4 bases, in that order; junction bases with no gene match: 14. DNA of the CDR3: TGCAGCGTCTCCGCGGGGAGGGGGCGAGGCACTGAAGCTTTCTCT. Its protein product is CSVSAGRGRGTEAFS.

This clonotype occurred a few times. The chain couples TRBV11-2 to TRBJ2-7; D unclear. This CDR3 has 17 amino acids. Trimming cost V 5 bases and J 0 bases, with 20 bases left between them. Germline V CDR1 and CDR2: SGHAT, FQNNGV. The CDR3 DNA reads TGTGCCAGCAGCAACCGCTTCAGAGGTGACGACTCCTACGAGCAGTACTTC. This sequence encodes CASSNRFRGDDSYEQYF.

This clonotype has at least ten counts. The V call is TRBV9, the J call TRBJ2-7, with 11 positions matching TRBD2. The CDR3 is 15 residues long. V shed 0 bases and J 5 bases; nucleotides not matched to a gene: 4. Looked up from germline, CDR1 is SGDLS and CDR2 is YYNGEE. The CDR3 region has the DNA TGTGCCAGCAGCGTAGGCCCGACTAGCGGGGACGAGCAGTACTTC. Protein product: CASSVGPTSGDEQYF.

This clonotype was seen ten or more times. The chain is built from TRBV10-3 and TRBJ2-5; D is uncertain. Trimming pared 4 bases from V and 5 bases from J, leaving 14 bases between. From germline, CDR1 is ENHRY and CDR2 SYGVKD. The CDR3 has 14 residues. The CDR3 nucleotides read TGTGCCATCAGTGCGTCGACGGATGGGGAGACCCAGTACTTC. The encoded protein is CAISASTDGETQYF.

There are a few counts of this clonotype. The chain combines TRBV29-1 with TRBJ2-3, with D possibly matching TRBD2 (6 bases). CDR1 is SQVTM, CDR2 ANQGSEA, per germline. V was clipped by 4 bases and J by 3 bases, with 11 bases between them. The CDR3 is 13 residues long. The CDR3 DNA is TGCAGCGTTGCGGGAGTGGGAACAGATACGCAGTATTTT. Amino acids: CSVAGVGTDTQYF.

Many counts were recorded for this clonotype. The chain has TRBV10-3 and TRBJ2-5; the D gene is possibly TRBD1 (8 bases). The V end lost 0 bases, the J end lost 2 bases, and 19 bases lay between the germline ends. The CDR3 contains 18 residues. CDR1 and CDR2 from the germline V gene are ENHRY and SYGVKD. The CDR3 here is CAISESTGRGRGQETQYF. CDR3 sequence (DNA): TGTGCCATCAGTGAGTCGACCGGCAGGGGGCGGGGGCAAGAGACCCAGTACTTC.

The J gene is TRBJ2-7, the V gene TRBV6-2 or TRBV6-3, with D uncertain. The V end was cut by 3 bases, the J end by 3 bases, with 3 bases between. CDR1 is MNHEY, CDR2 SVGEGT, per germline. This CDR3 is 11 amino acids long. CDR3 sequence: CASSYYYEQYF. For the CDR3, the DNA is TGTGCCAGCAGTTATTACTACGAGCAGTACTTC.

This clonotype was found many times. The rearrangement uses TRBV28 and TRBJ2-6; D is unclear. There are 15 residues in the CDR3. Trimming took off 6 bases at V and 1 base at J, with 10 bases between the two ends. Germline values: CDR1 MDHEN, CDR2 SYDVKM. The CDR3 spells CASSLERSGANVLTF. CDR3 nucleotides: TGTGCCAGCAGCCTAGAACGGTCTGGGGCCAACGTCCTGACTTTC.

At least ten counts were recorded for this clonotype. The chain's CDR3 is CATDRESNQPQHF. CDR3 DNA sequence: TGTGCCACGGACAGGGAAAGCAATCAGCCCCAGCATTTT. J is TRBJ1-5 and V is TRBV19, with 8 bases fitting TRBD1. Looked up from germline, CDR1 is LNHDA and CDR2 is SQIVND (reference sequence). The CDR3 spans 13 residues. V dropped 10 bases and J dropped 1; count of bases not matched to a gene: 3. The whole variable domain, filled in from reference TRBV19 and TRBJ1-5, reads DGGITQSPKYLFRKEGQNVTLSCEQNLNHDAMYWYRQDPGQGLRLIYYSQIVNDFQKGDIAEGYSVSREKKESFPLTVTSAQKNPTAFYLCATDRESNQPQHFGDGTRLSIL.

This clonotype has ten or more counts. The chain recombines TRBV7-8 with TRBJ1-5; D not resolved. The V gene's germline CDR1 is SGHVS and CDR2 FQNEAQ. The CDR3 totals 15 residues. Deletions cut 2 bases from V and 3 bases from J, with 11 bases between. CDR3 coding DNA: TGTGCCAGCAGCTTATTCCGAGGCTACAATCAGCCCCAGCATTTT. The encoded protein is CASSLFRGYNQPQHF.

This clonotype was counted ten times or more. The chain is built from TRBV2 and TRBJ1-6; maybe TRBD1 (5 bases). V gave up 7 bases and J gave up 7 bases, with 11 bases separating them. CDR1 and CDR2 from the germline V gene are SNHLY and FYNNEI. This CDR3 contains 13 residues. In DNA form, the CDR3 reads TGTGCCAGCATGGGGGACGGCAATTCACCCCTCCACTTT. Translating it yields CASMGDGNSPLHF.

This clonotype came up many times. This rearrangement joins TRBV29-1 to TRBJ2-7; D gene uncertain. Germline V gene lookup returns CDR1 SQVTM and CDR2 ANQGSEA. Trimming cost V 6 bases and J 1 base, with 10 bases left between them. The CDR3 sequence is 12 residues long. CDR3 sequence: CSVLGMSYEQYF. Here the CDR3 DNA reads TGCAGCGTCCTCGGTATGTCCTACGAGCAGTACTTC.

This clonotype was counted at least ten times. This chain links TRBV14 with TRBJ2-7, with TRBD2 identical over 8 bases. Germline CDR1 reads SGHDN; CDR2 reads FVKESK. The CDR3 spans 15 residues. The J segment lost 1 base and the V segment lost 3 bases, leaving 5 bases of the junction unmatched. For the CDR3, the DNA is TGTGCCAGCAGCCAGAGCGGGGGCGTTTCCTACGAGCAGTACTTC. This codes for CASSQSGGVSYEQYF. Variable domain in full (rest from reference TRBV14 and TRBJ2-7): EAGVTQFPSHSVIEKGQTVTLRCDPISGHDNLYWYRRVMGKEIKFLLHFVKESKQDESGMPNNRFLAERTGGTYSTLKVQPAELEDSGVYFCASSQSGGVSYEQYFGPGTRLTVT.

In this sample, this clonotype turned up many times. This sequence joins TRBV15 and TRBJ1-5; D may be TRBD1 (5 bases). CDR1 is LNHNV and CDR2 is YYDKDF in the germline V gene (reference sequence). The CDR3 is 14 amino acids. Deletions cut 4 bases from V and 6 bases from J, with 13 bases between. The CDR3 sequence is CATSMRGQGQPQHF. The CDR3 region has the DNA TGTGCCACCAGCATGCGGGGTCAGGGTCAGCCCCAGCATTTT.

V and J are TRBV10-3 and TRBJ2-6; D remains unclear. The CDR3 is made up of 12 amino acids. Between the trimmed V and J ends, which lost 8 bases and 7 bases, there was a span of 9 bases. CDR1 is ENHRY and CDR2 is SYGVKD in the germline V gene. The CDR3 coding sequence is TGTGCCATCGGCAGTCTAGCCAACGTCCTGACTTTC. Amino acid sequence: CAIGSLANVLTF.

This clonotype was counted only a few times. The chain links TRBV4-3 to TRBJ2-5; TRBD1 might be the D (6 bases). The V end lost 3 bases, the J end lost 0 bases, and 14 bases lay between the germline ends. The CDR3 covers 16 residues. Germline V gene data show CDR1 as LGHNA and CDR2 as YSLEER. The CDR3 loop is CASSQRGQTYQETQYF. The CDR3 DNA sequence: TGCGCCAGCAGCCAGAGGGGACAAACGTACCAAGAGACCCAGTACTTC.

This clonotype came up many times. V and J are TRBV5-1 and TRBJ2-7, with D unresolved. Trimming pared 8 bases from V and 5 bases from J, leaving 2 bases between. This CDR3 comprises 8 residues. Germline V lookup: CDR1 SGHRS, CDR2 YFSETQ. The CDR3 protein is CARNEQYF. The CDR3, as DNA: TGCGCCAGGAACGAGCAGTACTTC.

This clonotype has just a few counts. The J gene is TRBJ1-1, the V gene TRBV12-3 or TRBV12-4; possibly TRBD1 for D (6 bases). The ends were cut back, 3 bases at V and 6 bases at J, with 14 bases in the middle. This CDR3 has 14 amino acids. The CDR3 loop reads CASSLARGGPEAFF. The CDR3 coding sequence is TGTGCCAGCAGTTTGGCCAGGGGAGGGCCTGAAGCTTTCTTT.

This clonotype has just a few counts. The CDR3 is CAWKYGGGGSQPQHF. Here the CDR3 DNA reads TGTGCCTGGAAATACGGCGGTGGAGGGAGTCAGCCCCAGCATTTT. The chain employs TRBV30 and TRBJ1-5; D remains unclear. V lost 4 bases and J lost 6, with 19 bases in between. The germline V gene encodes CDR1 GTSNPN and CDR2 SVGIG (reference sequence). This CDR3 is 15 amino acids long.

This clonotype occurred a few times. With a much larger clone just one base away, this may be a read error. The V and J genes are TRBV7-9 and TRBJ1-1; TRBD1 agrees at 8 bases. CDR1 and CDR2 from the germline V gene are SEHNR and FQNEAQ (reference sequence). The CDR3 loop spans 15 amino acids. The CDR3 coding sequence is TGTGCCGGCAGCTTTCCGGACAGGGAGAACACTGAAGCTTTCTTT. This sequence encodes CAGSFPDRENTEAFF.

In this sample, this clonotype turned up a few times. The rearrangement uses TRBV20-1 and TRBJ1-3; TRBD1 agrees at 7 bases. In germline, CDR1 is DFQATT, CDR2 SNEGSKA (reference sequence). The CDR3 has 11 amino acids. J lost 9 bases, V lost 5 bases, and 4 bases had no gene match. DNA of the CDR3: TGCAGTGCTCAGACAGGGATCACCATATATTTT. It translates to CSAQTGITIYF.